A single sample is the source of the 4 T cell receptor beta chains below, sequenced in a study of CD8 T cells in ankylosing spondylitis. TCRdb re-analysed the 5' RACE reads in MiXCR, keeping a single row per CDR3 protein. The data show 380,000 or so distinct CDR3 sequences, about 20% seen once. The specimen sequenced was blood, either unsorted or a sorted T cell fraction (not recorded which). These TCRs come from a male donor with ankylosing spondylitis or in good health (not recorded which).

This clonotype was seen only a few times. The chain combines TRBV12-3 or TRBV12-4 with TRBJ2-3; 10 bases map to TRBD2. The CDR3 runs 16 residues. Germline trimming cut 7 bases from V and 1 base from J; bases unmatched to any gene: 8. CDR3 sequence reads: CASTVLAGIGTDTQYF. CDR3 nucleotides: TGTGCCAGCACCGTACTAGCGGGGATTGGCACAGATACGCAGTATTTT.

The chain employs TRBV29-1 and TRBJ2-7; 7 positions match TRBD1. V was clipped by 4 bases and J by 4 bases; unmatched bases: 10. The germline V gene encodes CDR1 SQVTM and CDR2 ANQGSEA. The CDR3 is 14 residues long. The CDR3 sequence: CSVVPQGNTYEQYF. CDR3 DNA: TGCAGCGTTGTACCACAGGGGAATACGTACGAGCAGTACTTC.

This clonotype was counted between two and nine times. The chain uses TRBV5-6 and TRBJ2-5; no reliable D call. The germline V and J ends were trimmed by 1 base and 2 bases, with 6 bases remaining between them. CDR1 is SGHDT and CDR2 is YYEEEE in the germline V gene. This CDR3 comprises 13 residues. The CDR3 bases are TGTGCCAGCAGCTTGCGCATACAAGAGACCCAGTACTTC. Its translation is CASSLRIQETQYF.

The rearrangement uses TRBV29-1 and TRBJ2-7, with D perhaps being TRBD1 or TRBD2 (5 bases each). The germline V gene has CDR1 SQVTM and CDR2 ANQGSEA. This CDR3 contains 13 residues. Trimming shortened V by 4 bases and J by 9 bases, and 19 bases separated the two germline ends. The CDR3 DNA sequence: TGCAGCGTTGCCCTGGACTCATCTCAGGGGCAGTACTTC. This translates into CSVALDSSQGQYF.